This T cell receptor beta chain was identified during a study of T cells in Graves' hyperthyroidism and ophthalmopathy (dated by TCRdb to between 2019 and 2020). A note on the overall study: Peripheral blood samples were taken at initial diagnosis, before any treatment was given. To identify TCR V-J signatures that set the groups apart, the researchers used a discovery cohort of 100 patients, made up of 40 to 45 with Graves' ophthalmopathy and about 60 with stable Graves' hyperthyroidism. For training and testing, the 100 or so patients in the discovery cohort were randomly divided in a 7:3 ratio. Prospective prediction of ophthalmopathy was tested in an independent validation cohort of 18 hyperthyroidism patients and 15 to 17 patients who later progressed to ophthalmopathy. Thyroid tissue and blood T-cell repertoires from more than 5 Graves' hyperthyroidism patients were also compared in the study. Following sampling, methimazole starting at 30 mg daily was given to hyperthyroidism patients, and high-dose intravenous methylprednisolone was given to ophthalmopathy patients. The paper reports TCR Vbeta CDR3 sequencing of approximately 140 peripheral blood samples: under 45 ophthalmopathy, under 80 hyperthyroidism and around 17 progressor patients. Paper-wide results and their limitations: In validation, progression to ophthalmopathy was predicted by the model with nearly 71% sensitivity and nearly 75% specificity, a median of approximately 6.5 months before onset. In cross-validation, a model built on a 13 V-J signature told ophthalmopathy apart from stable hyperthyroidism with about 90% sensitivity and about 81% specificity, and in testing the same model reached 80%/75%. Most expanded thyroid clonotypes (frequency above 0.001) were also detected in blood, suggesting blood repertoires may reflect thyroid immune responses. Sample size was not statistically predetermined, and blinding of investigators to group allocation was not performed.

Stable Graves' hyperthyroidism was defined as the absence of progression to ophthalmopathy over 18 months of follow-up. Hyperthyroidism patients were newly diagnosed, had a disease duration of under 2 months, and were aged 18 to 65 years. Any patient with an uncontrolled infection, another autoimmune disease, pregnancy or lactation was excluded. Diagnoses were established on the basis of clinical symptoms, serum thyroxine and TRAb, thyroid ultrasound, and orbital computed tomography. PBMCs were separated from roughly 10 ml of fresh peripheral blood using Ficoll-Paque density gradient centrifugation. Total RNA was extracted with Trizol reagent, and quality was checked on an Agilent 2100 Bioanalyzer. Many counts were recorded for this clonotype. Its antigen remains undetermined. The record has no base qualities; no much larger clone is one base away. The germline V gene gives CDR1 as MDHEN and CDR2 as SYDVKM. Cut back by 3 bases and 8 bases, the V and J ends lie 14 bases apart. From its cysteine to its phenylalanine, the CDR3 spans 14 amino acids. The CDR3 DNA has 42 bases and is translated from base 1.

The TCR beta CDR3 regions were amplified from the RNA transcripts. For the first round of RT-PCR on the TCR CDR3, the HTBI primer set was used together with the Qiagen OneStep RT-PCR kit. Libraries were constructed in a second round of multiplex PCR, after which size selection and purification were performed. Libraries were sequenced paired-end with 100 bp reads on an Illumina HiSeq2000. In the original analysis: SOAPnuke was used to process the raw data, removing reads that contained adapters or uncalled bases, had a mean Phred below 15, or lacked an exact match to the constant primer or identifier. High-quality paired reads were merged with COPE v1.2.5, and unique nucleotide sequences were defined as clonotypes. MiTCR v1.1 was used to align clonotypes to the IMGT TRBV, TRBD and TRBJ reference segments. The analysis was restricted to V-J combinations with a frequency above 0.0001, which together covered 99.2% of the repertoires. A TCS score was defined as the ratio between F50 (clonal expansion) and ExV (chaos), using BLOSUM62-based TCRdist between CDR3 peptides within each V-J. Welch's t-statistics and random forest reduced roughly 500 V-J features to about 13, which were used in a naive Bayes classifier (R e1071). TCRdb took the public reads, trimmed them with fastp at Q25, ran MiXCR for clone calling and kept in-frame beta chains. CDR3 protein duplicates are merged, each entry listing the most common genes and DNA. The V and J calls shown here were made by TCRdb, not taken from the authors' results. In all, the sample holds a few hundred thousand distinct CDR3 sequences, and more than 15% of those were seen once. The top ten clonotypes cover around 6.6% of the sample.

The rearrangement combines TRBV28 with TRBJ2-1; the D gene is unclear. Sequencing used blood. The clonotype comes from a woman in her 30s with Graves' hyperthyroidism. The CDR3 amino acid sequence is: CASSLTPPRDEQFF. Here is the DNA: TGTGCCAGCAGTTTGACCCCCCCTAGGGATGAGCAGTTCTTC.